Following are 25 T cell receptor beta chains from one sample sequenced in a study of cytomegalovirus exposure and HLA in healthy donors. Data came from immunoSEQ multiplex PCR; TCRdb stores just in-frame clones and leaves some out. The sample holds under 85,000 clones, more than 85% seen once. Sequencing was carried out using PBMCs. The receptors come from a young man in good health and CMV-seropositive.

The V call is TRBV27, the J call TRBJ2-7; 7 nucleotides align to TRBD2. Germline assignment: CDR1 MNHEY and CDR2 SMNVEV (reference sequence). The CDR3 runs 15 residues. J lost 4 bases, V lost 2 bases, and 8 bases had no gene match. The CDR3 sequence: CASSLGGSGAYEQYF. In DNA, the CDR3 is TGTGCCAGCAGTTTAGGCGGGAGCGGCGCATACGAGCAGTACTTC.

The chain is built from TRBV27 and TRBJ2-3; TRBD1 matches at 8 bases. The germline V gene encodes CDR1 MNHEY and CDR2 SMNVEV (reference sequence). The length of the CDR3 is 12 residues. V lost 2 bases, J lost 8 bases, and 0 bases stayed unmatched. Here the CDR3 reads CASSLDRGTQYF. CDR3 nucleotides: TGTGCCAGCAGTTTAGACAGGGGTACGCAGTATTTT.

This chain joins TRBV4-2 and TRBJ1-1, with TRBD1 matching 9 bases. Germline V lookup: CDR1 LGHNA, CDR2 YNFKEQ. Trimming removed 2 bases from V and 3 bases from J; junction bases left unmatched: 10. The CDR3 is made up of 17 amino acids. DNA for the CDR3: TGTGCCAGCAGCCAATCGACAGGGGGTCCGACAGACACTGAAGCTTTCTTT. Protein product: CASSQSTGGPTDTEAFF.

This chain links TRBV4-2 with TRBJ1-1, with 8 bases lining up with TRBD1. This CDR3 has 13 amino acids. Per the germline V gene, CDR1 is LGHNA and CDR2 is YNFKEQ. V was pared by 4 bases and J by 11 bases, with 9 bases of the junction left unmatched. CDR3 DNA sequence: TGTGCCAGCAGCCGGCCACGGACAGGGATGGCTTTCTTT. It translates to CASSRPRTGMAFF.

This chain links TRBV27 with TRBJ2-3; unclear D gene. Germline V CDR1 and CDR2: MNHEY, SMNVEV (reference sequence). The CDR3 contains 16 residues. The V and J ends lost 0 bases and 7 bases respectively, with 17 bases between them. CDR3 loop: CASSLSRMASRYTQYF. CDR3 DNA: TGTGCCAGCAGTTTATCGAGGATGGCTAGTCGTTATACGCAGTATTTT.

J is TRBJ2-3 and V is TRBV7-6, with 10 bases matching TRBD2. The CDR3 loop spans 17 amino acids. V lost 6 bases, J lost 3 bases, and 12 bases stayed unmatched. The germline V gene has CDR1 SGHVS and CDR2 FNYEAQ. The CDR3 nucleotides read TGTGCCAGCAGACCTCGCCTAGCGGGGGACTCTACAGATACGCAGTATTTT. It is translated as CASRPRLAGDSTDTQYF.

The chain employs TRBV7-6 and TRBJ1-1, with 8 positions matching TRBD1. In germline, CDR1 is SGHVS, CDR2 FNYEAQ. Losses at the gene ends were 4 bases for V and 0 bases for J; bases not matched to a gene: 4. This CDR3 comprises 15 residues. CDR3 residues: CASSSGTGMNTEAFF. In nucleotides, the CDR3 is TGTGCCAGCAGCTCAGGGACAGGAATGAACACTGAAGCTTTCTTT.

The chain has TRBV7-9 and TRBJ2-5; 8 bases are shared with TRBD2. Germline trimming cut 0 bases from V and 5 bases from J; bases unmatched to any gene: 2. Per germline, CDR1 SEHNR and CDR2 FQNEAQ (reference sequence). The CDR3 has 14 residues. CDR3 sequence (DNA): TGTGCCAGCAGCTTAGCAGCGGGAGTGGAGACCCAGTACTTC. Translated: CASSLAAGVETQYF.

The rearrangement joins TRBV9 to TRBJ2-1, with 9 bases lining up with TRBD2. Germline values: CDR1 SGDLS, CDR2 YYNGEE. The CDR3 is 15 amino acids. The V gene end was trimmed by 0 bases and the J gene end by 4 bases; junction bases not matched to a gene: 2. CDR3 sequence (DNA): TGTGCCAGCAGCGTAGGCACTAGCGGGTACAATGAGCAGTTCTTC. It codes for CASSVGTSGYNEQFF.

This chain links TRBV28 with TRBJ1-5; TRBD1 aligns across 8 bases. The CDR3 is 14 residues long. V lost 5 bases and J lost 8; bases outside the gene matches: 8. The germline V gene encodes CDR1 MDHEN and CDR2 SYDVKM. The CDR3 sequence is CASSSTGGAEPQHF. In DNA form, the CDR3 reads TGTGCCAGCAGTAGTACAGGGGGGGCAGAGCCCCAGCATTTT.

The chain combines TRBV6-6 with TRBJ2-7; a weak D match, TRBD2 (5 bases). In germline, CDR1 is MNHNY, CDR2 SVGAGI (reference sequence). The V end was cut by 7 bases, the J end by 0 bases, with 13 bases between. CDR3 length: 14 amino acids. CDR3 protein: CASIGLGGSYEQYF. The CDR3 DNA is TGTGCCAGCATCGGGCTAGGAGGCTCCTACGAGCAGTACTTC.

The chain combines TRBV19 with TRBJ1-1; D might be TRBD1 (5 bases). The CDR3 totals 17 residues. Trimming removed 5 bases at V and 0 bases at J, with 19 bases between. The germline CDR1 and CDR2 sequences are LNHDA and SQIVND (reference sequence). DNA of the CDR3: TGTGCCAGTAGTGACAATTTCAGGGCTTCGGTGAACACTGAAGCTTTCTTT. Translating gives CASSDNFRASVNTEAFF. The full variable domain, completed using reference TRBV19 and TRBJ1-1, is DGGITQSPKYLFRKEGQNVTLSCEQNLNHDAMYWYRQDPGQGLRLIYYSQIVNDFQKGDIAEGYSVSREKKESFPLTVTSAQKNPTAFYLCASSDNFRASVNTEAFFGQGTRLTVV.

The V gene is TRBV6-5, the J gene TRBJ1-2; D is uncertain. Germline values: CDR1 MNHEY, CDR2 SVGAGI. CDR3 length: 13 amino acids. The V end was cut by 1 base, the J end by 9 bases, with 12 bases between. The DNA of the CDR3 is TGTGCCAGCAGTTACTGGGGAGTTAGTAGCTACACCTTC. Encoded protein: CASSYWGVSSYTF.

V is TRBV9 and J is TRBJ2-1, with 9 positions matching TRBD2. The CDR3 is made up of 15 amino acids. Losses at the gene ends were 2 bases for V and 4 bases for J; bases not matched to a gene: 4. Germline CDR1 SGDLS, CDR2 YYNGEE. The DNA of the CDR3 is TGTGCCAGCAGCGTCGGACTAGCGAGTTACAATGAGCAGTTCTTC. It encodes CASSVGLASYNEQFF.

The chain is built from TRBV6-1 and TRBJ2-5; D might be TRBD1 (5 bases). The V gene's germline CDR1 is MNHNS and CDR2 SASEGT. The CDR3 runs 14 residues. Trimming took off 7 bases at V and 5 bases at J, with 17 bases between the two ends. As DNA, the CDR3 is TGTGCCAGCACCAGGGTCCCTACAAAGGAGACCCAGTACTTC. Amino acid sequence: CASTRVPTKETQYF.

Details on this clone: A read error is likely, as this CDR3 ends without the conserved phenylalanine or tryptophan. This chain links TRBV10-3 with TRBJ2-7, with 8 bases that match TRBD1. This CDR3 region has 13 residues. The germline CDR1 and CDR2 sequences are ENHRY and SYGVKD. Losses at the gene ends were 6 bases for V and 3 bases for J; bases not matched to a gene: 4. CDR3 region: CAISVDRVYEQYL. CDR3 DNA sequence: TGTGCCATCAGCGTGGACAGGGTCTACGAGCAGTACCTC.

The V gene is TRBV27, the J gene TRBJ2-3, with D perhaps TRBD1 (6 bases). With 4 bases removed from V and 2 bases from J, the gap between germline ends came to 13 bases. The CDR3 spans 15 residues. Per germline, CDR1 MNHEY and CDR2 SMNVEV (reference sequence). CDR3 sequence: CASSSTGTYTDTQYF. Here the CDR3 DNA reads TGTGCCAGCAGTTCCACCGGGACATACACAGATACGCAGTATTTT.

The J gene is TRBJ2-5, the V gene TRBV2; 9 nucleotides line up with TRBD1. The J segment lost 4 bases and the V segment lost 8 bases, leaving 2 bases of the junction unmatched. CDR1 and CDR2 from the germline V gene are SNHLY and FYNNEI. This CDR3 is 12 amino acids long. CDR3 DNA: TGTGCCAGCGAGGACAGGGGAGAGACCCAGTACTTC. Protein: CASEDRGETQYF.

The genes are TRBV2 and TRBJ2-1, with no clear D. Germline V gives CDR1 SNHLY, CDR2 FYNNEI. Trimming took off 5 bases at V and 10 bases at J, with 9 bases between the two ends. This CDR3 spans 11 amino acids. DNA for the CDR3: TGTGCCAGCAGTTCTGTATTAGAGCAGTTCTTC. Translated: CASSSVLEQFF.

This clone was picked up one time. The chain couples TRBV7-2 to TRBJ2-2; possible D gene TRBD2, 6 bases. V was cut by 6 bases and J by 3 bases, with 11 bases left in between. The CDR3 sequence is 14 residues long. Germline V gives CDR1 SGHTA, CDR2 FQGNSA. The CDR3 region is CASRPGLYTGELFF. The CDR3 DNA reads TGTGCCAGCAGGCCGGGACTTTACACCGGGGAGCTGTTTTTT.

This clone was detected once. This chain connects TRBV9 to TRBJ1-1; D gene unclear. This CDR3 comprises 13 residues. The ends were cut back, 2 bases at V and 7 bases at J, with 12 bases in the middle. Germline V gives CDR1 SGDLS, CDR2 YYNGEE. The CDR3 DNA follows: TGTGCCAGCAGCGTTGGGGTTCGGGGTGAAGCTTTCTTT. Translated: CASSVGVRGEAFF.

V is TRBV19 and J is TRBJ2-5; 11 nucleotides match TRBD1. The CDR3 length is 14 residues. After removal of 6 bases from V and 3 bases from J, the junction contained 3 bases not matched to a gene. Germline V gene lookup returns CDR1 LNHDA and CDR2 SQIVND (reference sequence). CDR3 loop: CASSRTGGKETQYF. CDR3 nucleotides: TGTGCCAGTAGCCGGACAGGGGGCAAAGAGACCCAGTACTTC.

This chain connects TRBV5-1 to TRBJ1-2; D unclear. The V gene lost 0 bases and the J gene lost 7 bases, with 10 bases spanning the gap. The germline CDR1 and CDR2 sequences are SGHRS and YFSETQ. This CDR3 has 13 amino acids. CDR3 in amino acids: CASSLGQVAGYTF. For the CDR3, the DNA is TGCGCCAGCAGCTTGGGGCAGGTTGCTGGCTACACCTTC.

The gene calls are TRBV7-9 and TRBJ1-1; TRBD1 is a possible D gene (5 bases). The CDR3 runs 14 residues. CDR1 is SEHNR, CDR2 FQNEAQ, per germline (reference sequence). Between the trimmed V and J ends, which lost 5 bases and 3 bases, there was a span of 13 bases. The CDR3 protein is CASSGEDRHTEAFF. CDR3 DNA sequence: TGTGCCAGCAGCGGAGAAGACAGACACACTGAAGCTTTCTTT.

The chain carries TRBV7-8 and TRBJ2-6; D unclear. This CDR3 region has 17 residues. V lost 7 bases, J lost 0 bases, and 16 bases lay in between. CDR1 is SGHVS and CDR2 is FQNEAQ in the germline V gene. The CDR3 spells CASTPGGRSSGANVLTF. The CDR3, as DNA: TGTGCCAGCACCCCTGGTGGCAGAAGCTCTGGGGCCAACGTCCTGACTTTC.